One and the same sample provided the 11 T cell receptor beta chains below, sequenced in a study of post-analysis software for immune sequencing data (dated by TCRdb to 2014 to 2015). These receptors' antigens are unknown. Broader findings and caveats from the paper: Roughly 5 TRBV segments, including TRBV5-6, TRBV5-1 and TRBV20-1, were significantly more frequent in patients than controls.

The library was built by means of PCR. Sequencing used an Illumina HiSeq 2500. Unique molecular identifiers were incorporated into TCR beta cDNA libraries to reduce PCR and sequencing biases. TCRdb handled the public reads itself, with Q25 trimming in fastp and clone calling in MiXCR, and kept productive beta chains. All rows with the same CDR3 protein become a single entry with the most common DNA and genes. The sample profile shows around 700,000 distinct CDR3 sequences; 59% of them were found once. Around 11% of the sample is taken by the ten largest. Material: blood. These receptors all stem from a girl aged 2 to 10 with multiple sclerosis.

The V gene is TRBV18, the J gene TRBJ2-5; perhaps TRBD2 as D (5 bases). The CDR3 runs 14 residues. Germline loops: CDR1 KGHSH, CDR2 LQKENI. Trimming left V 5 bases short and J 5 bases short, with 15 bases between. CDR3 protein: CASSSGMRTETQYF. DNA of the CDR3: TGTGCCAGCTCATCCGGGATGAGGACGGAGACCCAGTACTTC.

This chain links TRBV20-1 with TRBJ2-3, with 11 bases identical to TRBD2. V dropped 1 base and J dropped 6; count of bases not matched to a gene: 9. The germline V gene has CDR1 DFQATT and CDR2 SNEGSKA (reference sequence). This CDR3 has 16 amino acids. CDR3 amino acids: CSARVPSGGPSDTQYF. The CDR3 DNA reads TGCAGTGCTAGAGTCCCTAGCGGGGGGCCCTCGGATACGCAGTATTTT.

CDR3 sequence: CASSDTSGAADTQYF. The CDR3 DNA reads TGTGCCAGCAGCGACACTAGCGGGGCGGCAGATACGCAGTATTTT. This rearrangement joins TRBV6-1 to TRBJ2-3; TRBD2 matches 10 bases. The CDR3 loop spans 15 amino acids. CDR1 is MNHNS and CDR2 is SASEGT in the germline V gene. The J segment lost 4 bases and the V segment lost 6 bases, leaving 7 bases of the junction unmatched.

Only a few counts were recorded for this clonotype. The chain carries TRBV5-1 and TRBJ1-5, with D maybe TRBD1 (6 bases). CDR3 size: 18 residues. Trimming removed 4 bases at V and 0 bases at J, with 20 bases between. CDR1 is SGHRS, CDR2 YFSETQ, per germline. CDR3 in amino acids: CASSPGTPGAFSNQPQHF. The CDR3 DNA reads TGCGCCAGCAGCCCAGGGACACCGGGGGCCTTTAGCAATCAGCCCCAGCATTTT. The full variable domain, rest sourced from reference TRBV5-1 and TRBJ1-5, is KAGVTQTPRYLIKTRGQQVTLSCSPISGHRSVSWYQQTPGQGLQFLFEYFSETQRNKGNFPGRFSGRQFSNSRSEMNVSTLELGDSALYLCASSPGTPGAFSNQPQHFGDGTRLSIL.

This chain uses TRBV9 with TRBJ2-1; D call uncertain. Germline V gene data show CDR1 as SGDLS and CDR2 as YYNGEE. With 3 bases removed from V and 0 bases from J, the gap between germline ends came to 19 bases. The CDR3 has 18 residues. This CDR3 is CASSARASERHSYNEQFF. CDR3 DNA sequence: TGTGCCAGCAGCGCCAGAGCGTCCGAGAGACACTCCTACAATGAGCAGTTCTTC.

There are a few counts of this clonotype. V gene TRBV15 combines with J gene TRBJ2-1; 8 nucleotides align to TRBD2. This CDR3 is built from 17 residues. The J segment lost 10 bases and the V segment lost 2 bases, leaving 16 bases of the junction unmatched. Germline-derived CDR1 and CDR2 are LNHNV and YYDKDF (reference sequence). The chain's CDR3 is CATSRYLEAGGVNEQFF. In DNA, the CDR3 is TGTGCCACCAGCAGATACCTTGAGGCGGGAGGCGTGAACGAGCAGTTCTTC.

This clonotype was recorded once. The chain is built from TRBV20-1 and TRBJ2-6; D gene ambiguous. Per the germline V gene, CDR1 is DFQATT and CDR2 is SNEGSKA (reference sequence). With 0 bases removed from V and 0 bases from J, the gap between germline ends came to 9 bases. The CDR3 runs to 16 residues. In DNA, the CDR3 is TGCAGTGCTAGAGACGACAAAGCCTCTGGGGCCAACGTCCTGACTTTC. Encoded protein: CSARDDKASGANVLTF.

The chain links TRBV6-1 to TRBJ1-2, with TRBD1 as a possible D gene (5 bases). V lost 2 bases to trimming and J lost 4 bases, with 11 bases between them. The CDR3 consists of 14 residues. CDR1 and CDR2 (germline): MNHNS, SASEGT. CDR3: CASSEQGRSYGYTF. In nucleotides, the CDR3 is TGTGCCAGCAGTGAACAGGGAAGATCCTATGGCTACACCTTC.

The rearrangement links TRBV14 to TRBJ2-5; weak D call: TRBD1 (6 bases). The V gene's germline CDR1 is SGHDN and CDR2 FVKESK. The V end was cut by 4 bases, the J end by 2 bases, with 11 bases between. The CDR3 loop spans 14 amino acids. The CDR3 nucleotides read TGTGCCAGCAGCCGACTGACAGGACAAGAGACCCAGTACTTC. It yields the protein CASSRLTGQETQYF.

V gene TRBV5-4 combines with J gene TRBJ1-6; D might be TRBD1 (5 bases). Trimming shortened V by 5 bases and J by 1 base, and 13 bases separated the two germline ends. The CDR3 runs 16 residues. Per the germline V gene, CDR1 is SGHNT and CDR2 is YYREEE (reference sequence). The CDR3: CASRNAGGSYNSPLHF. CDR3 coding DNA: TGTGCCAGCAGGAACGCTGGGGGGTCCTATAATTCACCCCTCCACTTT.

This clonotype was detected once. The chain recombines TRBV6-2 or TRBV6-3 with TRBJ1-2; 7 bases fit TRBD1. There are 13 residues in the CDR3. Germline V CDR1 and CDR2: MNHEY, SVGEGT. The V segment lost 6 bases and the J segment 8 bases; nucleotides outside the gene matches: 9. The CDR3 coding sequence is TGTGCCAGCAGCCCCGACAGGGCTCAAGGCTACACCTTC. This translates into CASSPDRAQGYTF.